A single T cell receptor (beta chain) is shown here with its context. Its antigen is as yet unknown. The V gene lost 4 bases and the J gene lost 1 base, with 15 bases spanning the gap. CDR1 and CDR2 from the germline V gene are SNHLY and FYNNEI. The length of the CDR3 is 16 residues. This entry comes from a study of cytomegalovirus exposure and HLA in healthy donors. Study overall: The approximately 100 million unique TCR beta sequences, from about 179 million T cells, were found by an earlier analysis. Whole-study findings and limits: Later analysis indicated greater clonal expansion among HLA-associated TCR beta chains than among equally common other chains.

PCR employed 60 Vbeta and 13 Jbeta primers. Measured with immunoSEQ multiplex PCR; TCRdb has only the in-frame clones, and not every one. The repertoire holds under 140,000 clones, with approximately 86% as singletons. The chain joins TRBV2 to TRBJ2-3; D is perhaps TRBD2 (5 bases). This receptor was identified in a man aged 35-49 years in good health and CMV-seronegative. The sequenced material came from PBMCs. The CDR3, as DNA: TGTGCCAGCAGTGTTATCGGCGGGTCCGGCACAGATACGCAGTATTTT. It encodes CASSVIGGSGTDTQYF.